The 12 T cell receptor beta chains presented below share a single source sample, sequenced in a study of CD8 T cells in ankylosing spondylitis. Study outcomes and limitations: One TCR beta motif, made up of several highly homologous variants, appeared characteristic of ankylosing spondylitis blood.

No antigen is known for these receptors. TCRdb analysed the 5' RACE reads with MiXCR anew, one entry per CDR3 protein. In the table there are 350,000 to 450,000 distinct CDR3 sequences, roughly 27% of which are singletons. Sequenced material: blood, either unsorted or a sorted T cell fraction (not recorded which). All receptors derive from a male donor with ankylosing spondylitis.

This clonotype occurred a few times. V gene TRBV20-1 combines with J gene TRBJ2-3; D unresolved. The V end lost 2 bases, the J end lost 2 bases, and 11 bases lay between the germline ends. Germline CDR1 is DFQATT and CDR2 is SNEGSKA (reference sequence). The CDR3 consists of 14 residues. The CDR3 DNA is TGCAGTGCTAGACCGCCTCTACACACAGATACGCAGTATTTT. It is translated as CSARPPLHTDTQYF.

This clonotype was recorded a few times. The chain links TRBV7-8 to TRBJ1-1; weak D call: TRBD1 (5 bases). The V end lost 4 bases, the J end lost 6 bases, and 12 bases lay between the germline ends. Germline CDR1 and CDR2: SGHVS and FQNEAQ. This CDR3 contains 13 residues. This chain's CDR3 is CASSSVRGPEAFF. The CDR3, as DNA: TGTGCCAGCAGCTCCGTGAGGGGACCTGAAGCTTTCTTT.

This clonotype has more than one count but fewer than ten. The genes are TRBV10-2 and TRBJ2-7, with TRBD1 as a possible D gene (6 bases). V lost 5 bases and J 2 bases, leaving 13 bases between the germline ends. The CDR3 covers 14 residues. CDR1 and CDR2 from the germline V gene are WSHSY and SAAADI. Here the CDR3 DNA reads TGCGCCAGCAGTCAAAGCAGGACAGCCTACGAGCAGTACTTC. Translating gives CASSQSRTAYEQYF.

This chain joins TRBV5-1 and TRBJ2-1, with 9 bases lining up with TRBD2. Germline V CDR1 and CDR2: SGHRS, YFSETQ. The CDR3 is made up of 15 amino acids. Unmatched junction bases numbered 4, after V lost 0 bases and J lost 6 bases. CDR3 bases: TGCGCCAGCAGCTTGGTGGCTAGCGGGACCAATGAGCAGTTCTTC. This translates into CASSLVASGTNEQFF.

CDR3 protein: CASSFQARGTEAFF. The CDR3, as DNA: TGTGCCAGCAGCTTCCAGGCCCGGGGCACTGAAGCTTTCTTT. This chain connects TRBV5-5 to TRBJ1-1; D is ambiguous. The CDR3 has 14 amino acids. Germline CDR1 and CDR2: SGHKS and YYEKEE (reference sequence). V lost 2 bases, J lost 4 bases, and 12 bases lay in between. Using reference TRBV5-5 and TRBJ1-1 for the parts outside the CDR3, the full variable domain is DAGVTQSPTHLIKTRGQQVTLRCSPISGHKSVSWYQQVLGQGPQFIFQYYEKEERGRGNFPDRFSARQFPNYSSELNVNALLLGDSALYLCASSFQARGTEAFFGQGTRLTVV.

The CDR3 DNA reads as TGCAGTGCTAGAGATCCCAGTGGAGAGACCCAGTACTTC. Amino acid sequence: CSARDPSGETQYF. The chain joins TRBV20-1 to TRBJ2-5, with D hard to call. V lost 0 bases and J lost 4, with 9 bases in between. The CDR3 contains 13 residues. Germline values: CDR1 DFQATT, CDR2 SNEGSKA (reference sequence).

This clonotype appeared a few times. The chain joins TRBV28 to TRBJ2-5; TRBD2 might be the D (6 bases). The germline V and J ends were trimmed by 6 bases and 5 bases, with 13 bases remaining between them. There are 13 residues in the CDR3. Germline V gene lookup returns CDR1 MDHEN and CDR2 SYDVKM. In DNA form, the CDR3 reads TGTGCCAGCAGACTAGCCCGACGGGAGACCCAGTACTTC. Translating gives CASRLARRETQYF.

The rearrangement joins TRBV2 to TRBJ2-2; possible D gene TRBD2, 6 bases. The CDR3 runs to 14 residues. Between the trimmed V and J ends, which lost 7 bases and 0 bases, there was a span of 9 bases. Germline V CDR1 and CDR2: SNHLY, FYNNEI. Here the CDR3 DNA reads TGTGCCAGCATCAAGCGGGCGAACACCGGGGAGCTGTTTTTT. As protein: CASIKRANTGELFF.

V gene TRBV20-1 combines with J gene TRBJ2-7, with 9 bases aligning to TRBD1. The CDR3 runs 17 residues. V dropped 1 base and J dropped 7; count of bases not matched to a gene: 17. Per the germline V gene, CDR1 is DFQATT and CDR2 is SNEGSKA (reference sequence). CDR3: CSARVARSGQGSLEQYF. CDR3 sequence (DNA): TGCAGTGCTAGAGTCGCTCGCTCGGGACAGGGCTCCTTGGAGCAGTACTTC.

This clonotype was counted a few times. The V call is TRBV10-3, the J call TRBJ2-2; TRBD2 aligns across 10 bases. Trimming removed 0 bases from V and 7 bases from J; junction bases left unmatched: 8. The CDR3 has 17 amino acids. CDR1 is ENHRY and CDR2 is SYGVKD in the germline V gene. The CDR3 DNA is TGTGCCATCAGTGAGTCGACTAGCGGGCGCGGAGGCGGGGAGCTGTTTTTT. Translating gives CAISESTSGRGGGELFF.

This clonotype was detected only a few times. This rearrangement joins TRBV10-3 to TRBJ2-7; 9 nucleotides align to TRBD1. CDR1 ENHRY and CDR2 SYGVKD come from the germline V gene. The ends lost 10 bases at V and 6 bases at J; junction bases unmatched: 7. The CDR3 spans 12 residues. CDR3 bases: TGTGCCACAGATACAGGGGGCGGCGAGCAGTACTTC. Amino acid sequence: CATDTGGGEQYF.

J is TRBJ2-5 and V is TRBV10-3; 8 bases are shared with TRBD1. J was trimmed by 0 bases and V by 6 bases; bases with no gene match: 0. Looked up from germline, CDR1 is ENHRY and CDR2 is SYGVKD. The CDR3 is 13 amino acids. The CDR3 nucleotides read TGTGCCATCAGGGGACAGGACCAAGAGACCCAGTACTTC. Protein product: CAIRGQDQETQYF.